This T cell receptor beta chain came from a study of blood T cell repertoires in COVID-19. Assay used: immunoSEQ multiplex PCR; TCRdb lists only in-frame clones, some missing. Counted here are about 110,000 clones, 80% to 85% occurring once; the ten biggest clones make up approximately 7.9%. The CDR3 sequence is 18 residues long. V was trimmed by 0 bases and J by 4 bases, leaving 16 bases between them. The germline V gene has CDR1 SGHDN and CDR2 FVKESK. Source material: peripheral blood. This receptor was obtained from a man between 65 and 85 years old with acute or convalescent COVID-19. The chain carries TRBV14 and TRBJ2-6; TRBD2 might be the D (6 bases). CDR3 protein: CASSQDRGFGAGANVLTF. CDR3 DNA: TGTGCCAGCAGCCAAGATCGGGGGTTTGGCGCGGGGGCCAACGTCCTGACTTTC.